This entry concerns a single T cell receptor beta chain. Its antigen is unidentified. This record belongs to a study of T cells expressing NK-cell markers. Overall study: According to the study, TCR beta repertoires originated from sorted CD3+CD56+NKG2C+, CD3+CD56+NKG2C- and CD3+CD56-NKG2C+ T cells.

The length of the CDR3 is 18 residues. Germline V gene data show CDR1 as SGHRS and CDR2 as YFSETQ. Notes on the study in general: Dominant NKG2C+ clonotypes made up about 1.0-7.5% of CD8+ T cells in several donors.

TCRdb re-called the 5' RACE reads and catalogs CDR3 proteins one per entry, DNA excluded. The table for this sample gives approximately 460,000 distinct CDR3 sequences. This clonotype originated in a woman between 18 and 70 years old in good health. The chain carries TRBV5-1 and TRBJ1-3. The sequenced material came from blood T cells: a sorted CD56 or NKG2C T cell subset, CD4+ or CD8+ T cells, or bulk PBMC T cells (not recorded which). The CDR3 loop is CASSPLPRNGRTGNTIYF.